These 11 T cell receptor beta chains came from one sample sequenced in a study of human T cells and chemical hapten exposure. TCRdb reanalysed the RACE reads using MiXCR and keeps one entry per CDR3 protein. This sample has roughly 200,000 distinct CDR3 sequences, with more than 20% found just once. Time point given: patch test 1, 2 weeks after DPC sensitization. As for treatment: therapeutic diphenylcyclopropenone sensitization with weekly scalp DPC. Source: whole blood, taken in connection with sensitization to the hapten diphenylcyclopropenone (DPC). The receptors shown here come from a woman in her forties or fifties with alopecia areata. Some clones in this sample may be carry-over from other donors' samples.

The V gene is TRBV20-1, the J gene TRBJ2-2, with a weak D call TRBD2 (6 bases). From germline, CDR1 is DFQATT and CDR2 SNEGSKA (reference sequence). This CDR3 comprises 14 residues. The ends were cut back, 6 bases at V and 1 base at J, with 12 bases in the middle. The CDR3 sequence: CSANKGGNTGELFF. In DNA, the CDR3 is TGCAGTGCGAACAAGGGAGGGAACACCGGGGAGCTGTTTTTT.

This clonotype was detected only once. J is TRBJ2-1 and V is TRBV23-1, with TRBD2 as a possible D gene (6 bases). TRBV23-1 is an ORF for which the function is uncertain. V gave up 0 bases and J gave up 9 bases, with 15 bases separating them. The CDR3 extends over 15 amino acids. The CDR3 DNA reads TGCGCCAGCAGTCAATCGCAGGGACTGGTCCGTGAGCAGTTCTTC. Its translation: CASSQSQGLVREQFF.

There are many counts of this clonotype. This chain links TRBV29-1 with TRBJ2-3, with D uncertain. V lost 2 bases and J 4 bases, leaving 13 bases between the germline ends. The germline CDR1 and CDR2 sequences are SQVTM and ANQGSEA. CDR3 length: 14 amino acids. CDR3 bases: TGCAGCGTTGAACCCCCCGGCAGCGCAGATACGCAGTATTTT. Amino acid sequence: CSVEPPGSADTQYF.

The chain recombines TRBV10-2 with TRBJ2-2; 7 nucleotides agree with TRBD2. Germline CDR1 WSHSY, CDR2 SAAADI. Germline trimming cut 3 bases from V and 3 bases from J; bases unmatched to any gene: 4. The CDR3 has 15 residues. As DNA, the CDR3 is TGCGCCAGCAGTGAAAGCGGGGCATACACCGGGGAGCTGTTTTTT. Translated, it gives CASSESGAYTGELFF.

The sample holds one count of this clonotype. The chain joins TRBV29-1 to TRBJ2-6, with 7 bases identical to TRBD2. Per germline, CDR1 SQVTM and CDR2 ANQGSEA. The junction had 3 bases not matched to a gene; V was cut back by 4 bases and J by 0 bases. The CDR3 extends over 15 amino acids. In DNA form, the CDR3 reads TGCAGCGTTGTAGGGAGGGACTCTGGGGCCAACGTCCTGACTTTC. Its protein is CSVVGRDSGANVLTF.

This clonotype came up a few times. The rearrangement uses TRBV20-1 and TRBJ2-7, with D possibly TRBD2 on 5 matching bases. This CDR3 is built from 13 residues. The V end was cut by 3 bases, the J end by 3 bases, with 12 bases between. Germline CDR1 is DFQATT and CDR2 is SNEGSKA (reference sequence). CDR3 sequence: CSARKRSFYEQYF. CDR3 DNA: TGCAGTGCTAGGAAGCGGTCCTTCTACGAGCAGTACTTC.

The chain recombines TRBV27 with TRBJ1-2; D remains unclear. Germline V lookup: CDR1 MNHEY, CDR2 SMNVEV (reference sequence). Trimming removed 6 bases at V and 6 bases at J, with 17 bases between. The CDR3 consists of 14 residues. Here the CDR3 reads CASRPEGTLHGYTF. The DNA of the CDR3 is TGTGCCAGCAGACCGGAGGGAACTCTCCATGGCTACACCTTC.

This clonotype was seen a few times. The chain recombines TRBV5-1 with TRBJ2-1; D is uncertain. With 0 bases removed from V and 3 bases from J, the gap between germline ends came to 13 bases. This CDR3 spans 16 amino acids. CDR1 SGHRS and CDR2 YFSETQ come from the germline V gene. This chain's CDR3 is CASSLASLANYNEQFF. The CDR3 DNA sequence: TGCGCCAGCAGCTTGGCTTCACTGGCCAACTACAATGAGCAGTTCTTC.

The chain combines TRBV7-6 with TRBJ2-5, with a tentative D call TRBD2 (5 bases). Germline CDR1 is SGHVS and CDR2 is FNYEAQ. Trimming took off 3 bases at V and 1 base at J, with 9 bases between the two ends. The CDR3 loop spans 14 amino acids. The CDR3 DNA reads TGTGCCAGCAGCTTTGCCGGGGTCCAAGAGACCCAGTACTTC. Its translation is CASSFAGVQETQYF.

In its sample, this clonotype was seen a few times. The V call is TRBV5-1, the J call TRBJ2-7, with TRBD1 matching 9 bases. The germline V gene encodes CDR1 SGHRS and CDR2 YFSETQ. The CDR3 contains 15 residues. The ends lost 2 bases at V and 4 bases at J; junction bases unmatched: 7. CDR3 coding DNA: TGCGCCAGCAGCTTAACCGGACAGGGGAGGTACGAGCAGTACTTC. This translates into CASSLTGQGRYEQYF.

The chain carries TRBV29-1 and TRBJ1-5; possibly TRBD1 for D (6 bases). V was trimmed by 6 bases and J by 9 bases, leaving 21 bases between them. Looked up from germline, CDR1 is SQVTM and CDR2 is ANQGSEA. The CDR3 runs to 14 residues. The CDR3 loop reads CSVAGQYPGAPQHF. The CDR3 DNA sequence: TGCAGCGTGGCCGGACAGTACCCGGGAGCGCCCCAGCATTTT.